The 6 T cell receptor beta chains in this list originate from one sample, sequenced in a study of CD8 T cells in ankylosing spondylitis (dated 2017 in TCRdb). Libraries came from 5' RACE. The instrument was an Illumina HiSeq 2500. Clones were called with MiXCR by TCRdb after fastp trimmed the public reads at Q25, and only in-frame beta chains were retained. Every CDR3 protein is listed once, alongside the most common genes and DNA of its rows. This sample has 150,000 to 200,000 distinct CDR3 sequences in its table, and 11% of those were observed once. 29% of the sample is taken by the ten largest. The sample comprised blood, either unsorted or a sorted T cell fraction (not recorded which). All receptors come from a male donor with ankylosing spondylitis or in good health (not recorded which).

Of note for this clonotype: A much larger clone differs from this one at a single base, so this may be a read error. The chain carries TRBV12-3 or TRBV12-4 and TRBJ2-3; 10 bases match TRBD2. V lost 6 bases to trimming and J lost 7 bases; unmatched junction nucleotides: 7. The CDR3 is made up of 14 amino acids. The CDR3 DNA follows: TGTGCCAGCAGCCATGGGACTAGCGCATATACGCAGTATTTT. It encodes CASSHGTSAYTQYF.

The V and J genes are TRBV20-1 and TRBJ2-7, with D perhaps matching TRBD1 (5 bases). Germline V gives CDR1 DFQATT, CDR2 SNEGSKA (reference sequence). The V and J ends lost 5 bases and 2 bases respectively, with 16 bases between them. The CDR3 covers 14 residues. The CDR3 DNA is TGCAGTGCTCCGCCCCCAGGGTTGGCCTACGAGCAGTACTTC. Amino acid sequence: CSAPPPGLAYEQYF.

This clonotype has ten or more counts. This chain uses TRBV12-3 or TRBV12-4 with TRBJ1-3, with 9 bases fitting TRBD1. Trimming cost V 4 bases and J 10 bases; bases outside gene matches: 5. This CDR3 has 13 residues. CDR3 protein: CASSSGTGRTIYF. The CDR3 nucleotides read TGTGCCAGCAGTTCCGGGACAGGGAGGACCATATATTTT.

This clonotype has at least ten counts. This chain uses TRBV10-3 with TRBJ2-1, with a tentative D call TRBD1 (6 bases). CDR3 length: 17 amino acids. The V end was cut by 4 bases, the J end by 8 bases, with 24 bases between. The germline CDR1 and CDR2 sequences are ENHRY and SYGVKD. CDR3 amino acids: CAISVPYPTGTSDEQFF. The CDR3 DNA reads as TGTGCCATCAGTGTTCCTTACCCTACAGGGACCTCCGATGAGCAGTTCTTC.

The sample holds many counts of this clonotype. The rearrangement uses TRBV12-3 or TRBV12-4 and TRBJ1-6; D is undetermined. CDR3 length: 12 amino acids. Trimming removed 3 bases at V and 7 bases at J, with 4 bases between. CDR3 nucleotides: TGTGCCAGCAGTTTCGCAAATTCACCCCTCCACTTT. Translation gives CASSFANSPLHF.

The chain recombines TRBV18 with TRBJ2-7; weak D call: TRBD1 (6 bases). The CDR3 length is 14 residues. CDR1 and CDR2 from the germline V gene are KGHSH and LQKENI. Trimming pared 6 bases from V and 0 bases from J, leaving 12 bases between. CDR3 nucleotide sequence: TGTGCCAGCTCGCAGGGACACGGCTCCTACGAGCAGTACTTC. Protein: CASSQGHGSYEQYF.